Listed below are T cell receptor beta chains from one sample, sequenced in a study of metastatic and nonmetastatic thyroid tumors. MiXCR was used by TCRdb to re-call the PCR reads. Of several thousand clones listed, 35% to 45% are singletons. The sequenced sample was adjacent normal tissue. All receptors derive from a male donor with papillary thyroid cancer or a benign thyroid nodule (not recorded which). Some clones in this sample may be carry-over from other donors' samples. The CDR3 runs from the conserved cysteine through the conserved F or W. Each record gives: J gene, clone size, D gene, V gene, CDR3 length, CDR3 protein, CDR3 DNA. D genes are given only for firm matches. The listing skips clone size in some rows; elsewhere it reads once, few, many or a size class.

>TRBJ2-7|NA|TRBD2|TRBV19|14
CASSEAGGIYEQYF
TGTGCCAGTAGTGAAGCGGGAGGTATATACGAGCAGTACTTC
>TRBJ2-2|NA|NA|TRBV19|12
CASSIGSGELFF
TGTGCCAGTAGTATAGGAAGCGGGGAGCTGTTTTTT
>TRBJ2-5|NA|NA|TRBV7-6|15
CASSPNRAYQETQYF
TGTGCCAGCAGCCCGAACAGGGCTTACCAAGAGACCCAGTACTTC
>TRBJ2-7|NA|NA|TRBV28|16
CASSESRQRSSYEQYF
TGTGCCAGCAGTGAATCCAGACAAAGGAGCTCCTACGAGCAGTACTTC
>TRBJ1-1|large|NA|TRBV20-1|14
CSAPKVADHTEAFF
TGCAGTGCTCCCAAGGTGGCCGACCACACTGAAGCTTTCTTT
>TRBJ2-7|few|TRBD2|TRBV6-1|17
CASSEGLAGVETYEQYF
TGTGCCAGCAGTGAGGGACTAGCGGGAGTAGAGACCTACGAGCAGTACTTC
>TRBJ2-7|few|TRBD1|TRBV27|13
CASSGTEPYEQYF
TGTGCCAGCAGCGGGACAGAGCCCTACGAGCAGTACTTC
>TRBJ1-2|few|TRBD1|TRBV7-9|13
CASIPQGARGYTF
TGTGCCAGCATCCCCCAGGGGGCTCGTGGCTACACCTTC
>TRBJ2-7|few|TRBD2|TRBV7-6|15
CASSLSGGGLYEQYF
TGTGCCAGCAGCCTAAGCGGGGGGGGCCTCTACGAGCAGTACTTC
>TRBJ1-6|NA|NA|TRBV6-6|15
CASSYSRTVESPLHF
TGTGCCAGCAGTTACTCTCGGACAGTAGAATCACCCCTCCACTTT
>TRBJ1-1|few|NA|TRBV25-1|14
CASSEGAENTEAFF
TGTGCCAGCAGTGAAGGGGCGGAAAACACTGAAGCTTTCTTT
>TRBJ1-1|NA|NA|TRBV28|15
CASSPSGTLNTEAFF
TGTGCCAGCAGTCCGTCCGGGACATTGAACACTGAAGCTTTCTTT
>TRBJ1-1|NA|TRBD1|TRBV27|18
CASSPESPGQFRGLGAFF
TGTGCCAGCAGTCCGGAATCCCCGGGACAGTTCCGTGGGCTCGGAGCTTTCTTT
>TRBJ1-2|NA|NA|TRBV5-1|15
CASSPRGVGVDGYTF
TGCGCCAGCAGCCCCCGGGGGGTAGGGGTCGATGGCTACACCTTC
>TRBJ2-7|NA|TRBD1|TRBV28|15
CASLTGTGYSYEQYF
TGTGCCAGCTTGACCGGGACAGGCTATTCCTACGAGCAGTACTTC
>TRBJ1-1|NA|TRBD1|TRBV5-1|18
CASSWKPWDRGLWTEAFF
TGCGCCAGCAGCTGGAAGCCCTGGGACAGGGGGCTTTGGACTGAAGCTTTCTTT
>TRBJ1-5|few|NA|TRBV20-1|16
CSARRTGKGPNQPQHF
TGCAGTGCCCGACGCACGGGTAAAGGGCCCAATCAGCCCCAGCATTTT
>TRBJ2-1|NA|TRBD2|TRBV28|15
CASSLVAGRNNEQFF
TGTGCCAGCAGCCTCGTAGCGGGGCGAAACAATGAGCAGTTCTTC
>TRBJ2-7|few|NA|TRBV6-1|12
CASTEGGFEQYF
TGTGCCAGCACCGAAGGCGGTTTTGAGCAGTACTTC
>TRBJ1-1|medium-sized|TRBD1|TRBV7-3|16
CASSVTGTGHGTEAFF
TGTGCCAGCAGCGTCACGGGGACAGGGCATGGCACTGAAGCTTTCTTT